These 15 T cell receptor beta chains came from one sample sequenced in a study of shared clonotypes between healthy human individuals. Sequenced by immunoSEQ multiplex PCR; TCRdb stores in-frame clones only, minus some. The sample lists fewer than 350,000 clones; around nine tenths were seen once. Sequencing input: memory CD8+ T cells sorted from blood. The subset here: CD45RO+ cells pooled with CCR7-negative TemRA cells. Receptors originate from a man aged 18 to 35 in good health.

The rearrangement joins TRBV6-5 to TRBJ1-2, with 7 bases identical to TRBD1. With V trimmed by 8 bases and J by 6 bases, 9 bases remained unmatched. The CDR3 length is 13 residues. In germline, CDR1 is MNHEY, CDR2 SVGAGI. CDR3 bases: TGTGCCAGCTCACGGACAGGTAGTAATGGCTACACCTTC. Translated, it gives CASSRTGSNGYTF.

V usage is TRBV4-1 and J usage is TRBJ1-4; no clear D gene. Germline CDR1 and CDR2: MGHRA and YSYEKL. V lost 2 bases and J 2 bases, leaving 12 bases between the germline ends. The CDR3 is 16 residues long. The CDR3 region is CASSQHVGMTNEKLFF. The CDR3 DNA sequence: TGCGCCAGCAGCCAACATGTTGGGATGACTAATGAAAAACTGTTTTTT.

The chain combines TRBV6-5 with TRBJ2-7; possibly TRBD1 for D (6 bases). V lost 0 bases to trimming and J lost 1 base, with 13 bases between them. CDR3 length: 16 residues. Germline V lookup: CDR1 MNHEY, CDR2 SVGAGI. The DNA of the CDR3 is TGTGCCAGCAGTTACTCTGCCGGGACACAGTCCTACGAGCAGTACTTC. Translation gives CASSYSAGTQSYEQYF.

The V call is TRBV10-3, the J call TRBJ1-6; no clear D. CDR1 is ENHRY and CDR2 is SYGVKD in the germline V gene. V was pared by 4 bases and J by 7 bases, with 14 bases between. The CDR3 covers 15 residues. Here the CDR3 reads CAISGSLELNSPLHF. CDR3 bases: TGTGCCATCAGTGGGTCACTGGAGCTCAATTCACCCCTCCACTTT.

The J gene is TRBJ1-5, the V gene TRBV2, with D hard to call. The V gene lost 9 bases and the J gene lost 5 bases, with 17 bases spanning the gap. The CDR3 has 14 residues. Germline V gene data show CDR1 as SNHLY and CDR2 as FYNNEI. The chain's CDR3 is CASSREENYQPQHF. The CDR3 nucleotides are TGTGCCAGTTCCCGGGAGGAGAACTATCAGCCCCAGCATTTT.

The chain links TRBV7-9 to TRBJ2-5; D not resolved. Deletions cut 2 bases from V and 4 bases from J, with 14 bases between. The CDR3 has 15 residues. In germline, CDR1 is SEHNR, CDR2 FQNEAQ (reference sequence). CDR3 loop: CASSLSLDLGETQYF. CDR3 DNA sequence: TGTGCCAGCAGCTTATCCCTGGATCTTGGAGAGACCCAGTACTTC.

The chain links TRBV2 to TRBJ2-4, with TRBD1 identical over 7 bases. CDR1 and CDR2 (germline): SNHLY, FYNNEI. J gave up 3 bases and V 8 bases, and 1 base lay outside the gene matches. This CDR3 has 12 amino acids. DNA of the CDR3: TGTGCCAGCCGGGACAGCAAAAACATTCAGTACTTC. It translates to CASRDSKNIQYF.

The CDR3 region is CASSDQETQYF. Written as DNA, the CDR3 is TGTGCCAGCAGCGACCAAGAGACCCAGTACTTC. The chain links TRBV5-6 to TRBJ2-5, with no clear D. V was shortened by 4 bases and J by 0 bases, with 1 base between the two germline ends. The CDR3 loop spans 11 amino acids. Per the germline V gene, CDR1 is SGHDT and CDR2 is YYEEEE.

The V and J genes are TRBV5-6 and TRBJ2-7; D ambiguous. Germline V gene data show CDR1 as SGHDT and CDR2 as YYEEEE. V lost 1 base to trimming and J lost 3 bases, with 11 bases between them. The CDR3 has 14 residues. CDR3 DNA sequence: TGTGCCAGCAGCTTGATCGAAGAGGACTACGAGCAGTACTTC. It translates to CASSLIEEDYEQYF.

The chain links TRBV5-6 to TRBJ2-7; 8 bases match TRBD2. Losses at the gene ends were 5 bases for V and 3 bases for J; bases not matched to a gene: 7. Germline V gives CDR1 SGHDT, CDR2 YYEEEE. The CDR3 consists of 14 residues. In DNA, the CDR3 is TGTGCCAGCAGAATGAGCGGGAGCAACTACGAGCAGTACTTC. Translated, it gives CASRMSGSNYEQYF.

The chain links TRBV15 to TRBJ2-5, with D possibly being TRBD1 (6 bases). The germline V gene has CDR1 LNHNV and CDR2 YYDKDF (reference sequence). The CDR3 length is 12 residues. V was clipped by 5 bases and J by 2 bases, with 6 bases between them. The CDR3: CATSGQQETQYF. The CDR3 DNA reads TGTGCCACCAGCGGACAGCAAGAGACCCAGTACTTC. The whole variable domain, remainder taken from reference TRBV15 and TRBJ2-5, is DAMVIQNPRYQVTQFGKPVTLSCSQTLNHNVMYWYQQKSSQAPKLLFHYYDKDFNNEADTPDNFQSRRPNTSFCFLDIRSPGLGDTAMYLCATSGQQETQYFGPGTRLLVL.

The chain has TRBV11-2 and TRBJ2-7; D is undetermined. The CDR3 is 16 amino acids. Germline lookup yields CDR1 SGHAT and CDR2 FQNNGV. The V end was cut by 1 base, the J end by 2 bases, with 15 bases between. CDR3 sequence (DNA): TGTGCCAGCAGCTTAGCCCACTCTTGGGCTACCTACGAGCAGTACTTC. Its protein product is CASSLAHSWATYEQYF.

In this sample, this clone turned up once. The V and J genes are TRBV4-1 and TRBJ1-2; D remains unclear. Germline assignment: CDR1 MGHRA and CDR2 YSYEKL. The CDR3 loop spans 15 amino acids. V was shortened by 1 base and J by 8 bases, with 17 bases between the two germline ends. As DNA, the CDR3 is TGCGCCAGCAGCCAAGGAGTTCTCGAGGGTGAAGGCTACACCTTC. Its protein product is CASSQGVLEGEGYTF.

The CDR3, as DNA: TGCGCCAGCAGCCTATTTTCTAGCTCCTACAATGAGCAGTTCTTC. It codes for CASSLFSSSYNEQFF. The V and J genes are TRBV4-1 and TRBJ2-1, with D hard to call. The CDR3 spans 15 residues. Germline V gene sequence: CDR1 MGHRA, CDR2 YSYEKL. V was shortened by 4 bases and J by 0 bases, with 10 bases between the two germline ends.

This clone was counted only a few times. J is TRBJ2-7 and V is TRBV27; a weak D match, TRBD1 (6 bases). The V end was cut by 5 bases, the J end by 5 bases, with 16 bases between. Germline V gene sequence: CDR1 MNHEY, CDR2 SMNVEV (reference sequence). The CDR3 runs 14 residues. The DNA of the CDR3 is TGTGCCAGCAGTATCCAGGGGTTGGGAAACGAGCAGTACTTC. Amino acid sequence: CASSIQGLGNEQYF.